This T cell receptor (beta chain) stems from a study of identical twins. V lost 7 bases and J 0 bases, leaving 20 bases between the germline ends. CDR3 length equals 17 residues. TCRdb reprocessed the 5' RACE reads with MiXCR, giving one entry per CDR3 protein. The table shows 700,000 or so distinct CDR3 sequences, with 21% occurring only once. Separately, the same data were catalogued under a study of T cells expressing NK-cell markers. That investigation notes: CD8+ T cells in roughly six donors included dominant NKG2C+ clonotypes at about 1.0-7.5%.

The sequence was obtained from a woman aged 18 to 35 in good health. Specimen: PBMCs. The chain carries TRBV12-3 or TRBV12-4 and TRBJ2-3, with D possibly being TRBD1 (5 bases). The DNA for the CDR3 is TGTGCCAGCACCACCTACCCGTGGGGCGCGAGCACAGATACGCAGTATTTT. It yields the protein CASTTYPWGASTDTQYF.